This TCR beta chain was observed in a study of T cells in Graves' hyperthyroidism and ophthalmopathy. Germline values: CDR1 SEHNR, CDR2 FQNEAQ (reference sequence). This CDR3 comprises 15 residues. The V end was cut by 1 base, the J end by 5 bases, with 14 bases between. This clonotype was counted a few times. Researchers amplified the TCR beta CDR3 regions from RNA transcripts. HTBI primers were used for first-round RT-PCR of the TCR CDR3. TCRdb analysed the multiplex PCR reads with MiXCR anew, one entry per CDR3 protein. Of under 700,000 distinct CDR3 sequences listed, about half are singletons. This receptor was obtained from a woman aged 18 to 35 with Graves' hyperthyroidism. The chain carries TRBV7-9 and TRBJ2-5; D unclear. What was sequenced was peripheral blood or thyroid tissue (not recorded which). For the CDR3, the DNA is TGTGCCAGCAGCTTAGGACATTCCTTGCGGGAGACCCAGTACTTC. Translated, it gives CASSLGHSLRETQYF.